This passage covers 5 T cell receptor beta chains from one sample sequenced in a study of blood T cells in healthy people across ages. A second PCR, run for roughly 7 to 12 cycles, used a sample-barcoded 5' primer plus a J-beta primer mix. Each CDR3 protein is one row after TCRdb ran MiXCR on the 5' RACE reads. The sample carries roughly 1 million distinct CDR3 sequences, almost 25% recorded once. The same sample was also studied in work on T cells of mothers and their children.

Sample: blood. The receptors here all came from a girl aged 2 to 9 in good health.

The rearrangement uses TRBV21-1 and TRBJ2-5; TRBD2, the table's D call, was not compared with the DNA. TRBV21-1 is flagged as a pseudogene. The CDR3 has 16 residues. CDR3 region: CASSTSGTPGRGTQYF. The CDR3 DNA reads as TGTGCCAGCAGCACATCCGGGACTCCTGGTCGTGGGACCCAGTACTTC.

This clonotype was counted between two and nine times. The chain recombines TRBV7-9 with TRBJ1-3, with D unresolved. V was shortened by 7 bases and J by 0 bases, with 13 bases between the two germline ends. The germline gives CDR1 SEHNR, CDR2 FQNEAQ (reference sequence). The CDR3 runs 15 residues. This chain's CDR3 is CASTLSASSGNTIYF. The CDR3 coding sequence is TGTGCCAGCACCCTTAGCGCCAGCTCTGGAAACACCATATATTTT.

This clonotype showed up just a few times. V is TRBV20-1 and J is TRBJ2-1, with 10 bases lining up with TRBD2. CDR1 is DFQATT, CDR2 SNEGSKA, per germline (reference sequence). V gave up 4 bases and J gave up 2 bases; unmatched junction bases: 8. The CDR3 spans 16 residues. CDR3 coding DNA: TGCAGTGCTACCCCGGGACTAGCGTTGACCTACAATGAGCAGTTCTTC. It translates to CSATPGLALTYNEQFF.

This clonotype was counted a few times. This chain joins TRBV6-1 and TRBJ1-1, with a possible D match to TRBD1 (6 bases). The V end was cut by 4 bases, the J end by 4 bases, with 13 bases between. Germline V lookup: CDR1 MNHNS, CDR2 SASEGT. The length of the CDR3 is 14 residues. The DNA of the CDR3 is TGTGCCAGCAGTGGCCTTAGGGGGAGCACTGAAGCTTTCTTT. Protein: CASSGLRGSTEAFF.

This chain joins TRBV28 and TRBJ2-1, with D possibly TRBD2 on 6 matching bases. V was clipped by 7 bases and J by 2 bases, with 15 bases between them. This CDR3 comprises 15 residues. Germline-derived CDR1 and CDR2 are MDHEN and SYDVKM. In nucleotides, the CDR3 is TGTGCCAGCACGGGGTCGGGCGGGACCTACAATGAGCAGTTCTTC. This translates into CASTGSGGTYNEQFF.